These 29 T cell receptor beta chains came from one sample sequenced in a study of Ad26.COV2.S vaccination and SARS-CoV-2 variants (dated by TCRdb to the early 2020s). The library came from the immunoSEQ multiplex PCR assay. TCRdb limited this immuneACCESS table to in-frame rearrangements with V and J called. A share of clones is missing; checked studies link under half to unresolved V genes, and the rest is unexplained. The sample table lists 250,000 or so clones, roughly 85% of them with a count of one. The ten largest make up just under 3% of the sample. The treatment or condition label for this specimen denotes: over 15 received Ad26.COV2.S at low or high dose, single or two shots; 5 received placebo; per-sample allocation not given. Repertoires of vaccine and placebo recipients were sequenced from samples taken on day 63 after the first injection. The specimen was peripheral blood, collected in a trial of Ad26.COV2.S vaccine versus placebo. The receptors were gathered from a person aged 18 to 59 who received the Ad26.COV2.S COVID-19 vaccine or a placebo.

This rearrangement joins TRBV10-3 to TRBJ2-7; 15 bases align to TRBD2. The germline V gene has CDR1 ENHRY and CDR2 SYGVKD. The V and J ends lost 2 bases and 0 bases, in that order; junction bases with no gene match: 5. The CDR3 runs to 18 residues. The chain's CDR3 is CAISEAGTSGRNSYEQYV. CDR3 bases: TGTGCCATCAGTGAGGCGGGGACTAGCGGGAGGAACTCCTACGAGCAGTACGTC.

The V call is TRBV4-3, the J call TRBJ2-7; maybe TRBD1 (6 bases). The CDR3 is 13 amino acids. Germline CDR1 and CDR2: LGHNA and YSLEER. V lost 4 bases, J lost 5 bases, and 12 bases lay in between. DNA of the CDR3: TGCGCCAGCAGCCGGGAACAGGGTAACGAGCAGTACTTC. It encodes CASSREQGNEQYF.

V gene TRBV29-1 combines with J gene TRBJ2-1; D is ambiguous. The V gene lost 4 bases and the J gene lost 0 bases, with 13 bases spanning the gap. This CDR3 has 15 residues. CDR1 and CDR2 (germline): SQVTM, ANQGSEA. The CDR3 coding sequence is TGCAGCGTTGTTTCCGTTCGTAGCTCCTACAATGAGCAGTTCTTC. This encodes CSVVSVRSSYNEQFF.

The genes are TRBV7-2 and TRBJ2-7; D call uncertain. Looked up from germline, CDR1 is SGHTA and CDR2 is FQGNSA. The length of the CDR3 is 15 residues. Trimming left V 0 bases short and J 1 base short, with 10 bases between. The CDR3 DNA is TGTGCCAGCAGCTTAGCCGGTATTAGGTCCTACGAGCAGTACTTC. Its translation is CASSLAGIRSYEQYF.

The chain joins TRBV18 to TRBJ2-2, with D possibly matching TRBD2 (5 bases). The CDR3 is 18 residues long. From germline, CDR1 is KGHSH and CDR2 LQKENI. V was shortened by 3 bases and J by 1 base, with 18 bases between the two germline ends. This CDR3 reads CASSPSPSGPRNTGELFF. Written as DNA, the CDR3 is TGTGCCAGCTCACCCTCCCCCAGCGGCCCAAGGAACACCGGGGAGCTGTTTTTT.

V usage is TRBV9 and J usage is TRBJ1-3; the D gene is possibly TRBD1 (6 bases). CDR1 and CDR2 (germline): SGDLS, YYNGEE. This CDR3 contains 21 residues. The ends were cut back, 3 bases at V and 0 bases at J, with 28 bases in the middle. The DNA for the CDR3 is TGTGCCAGCAGCGACCCCGGACAGAATCTTCCCCGTGGCAGCTCTGGAAACACCATATATTTT. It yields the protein CASSDPGQNLPRGSSGNTIYF. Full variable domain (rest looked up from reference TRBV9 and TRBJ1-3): DSGVTQTPKHLITATGQRVTLRCSPRSGDLSVYWYQQSLDQGLQFLIQYYNGEERAKGNILERFSAQQFPDLHSELNLSSLELGDSALYFCASSDPGQNLPRGSSGNTIYFGEGSWLTVV.

The DNA for the CDR3 is TGTGCCAGTAGCTATCGGACGGCCACAGATACGCAGTATTTT. This sequence encodes CASSYRTATDTQYF. The rearrangement links TRBV19 to TRBJ2-3; no clear D gene. Germline V gene lookup returns CDR1 LNHDA and CDR2 SQIVND (reference sequence). V lost 6 bases and J lost 2, with 12 bases in between. The CDR3 is made up of 14 amino acids.

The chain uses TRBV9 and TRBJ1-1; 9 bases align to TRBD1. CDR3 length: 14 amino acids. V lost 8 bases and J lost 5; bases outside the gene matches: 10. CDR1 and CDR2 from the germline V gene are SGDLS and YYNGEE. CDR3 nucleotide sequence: TGTGCCAGTAATGCAGGGACAGGGAAAACTGAAGCTTTCTTT. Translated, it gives CASNAGTGKTEAFF.

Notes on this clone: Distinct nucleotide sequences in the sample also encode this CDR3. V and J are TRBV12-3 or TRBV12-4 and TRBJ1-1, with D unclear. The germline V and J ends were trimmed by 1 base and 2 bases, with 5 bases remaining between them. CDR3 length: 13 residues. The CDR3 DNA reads TGTGCCAGCAGTTTAGGAGTCAACACTGAAGCTTTCTTT. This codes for CASSLGVNTEAFF.

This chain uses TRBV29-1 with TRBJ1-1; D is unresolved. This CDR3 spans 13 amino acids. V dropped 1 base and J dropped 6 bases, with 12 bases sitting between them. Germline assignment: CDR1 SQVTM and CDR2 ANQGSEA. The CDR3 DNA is TGCAGCGTTGAAGCCGACATCGGGGCTGAAGCTTTCTTT. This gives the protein CSVEADIGAEAFF. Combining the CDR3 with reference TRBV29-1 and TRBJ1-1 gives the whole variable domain SAVISQKPSRDICQRGTSLTIQCQVDSQVTMMFWYRQQPGQSLTLIATANQGSEATYESGFVIDKFPISRPNLTFSTLTVSNMSPEDSSIYLCSVEADIGAEAFFGQGTRLTVV.

The CDR3 spells CASSATSGVGHEQYF. The CDR3 DNA reads TGTGCCAGCAGCGCTACCAGCGGGGTTGGGCACGAGCAGTACTTC. V is TRBV9 and J is TRBJ2-7; 7 bases agree with TRBD2. Germline V lookup: CDR1 SGDLS, CDR2 YYNGEE. The CDR3 spans 15 residues. The ends lost 3 bases at V and 5 bases at J; junction bases unmatched: 11.

In DNA, the CDR3 is TGTGCCAGCAGGCATTGGGGTAGCAATCAGCCCCAGCATTTT. Its protein is CASRHWGSNQPQHF. The genes are TRBV5-4 and TRBJ1-5; D unclear. CDR1 SGHNT and CDR2 YYREEE come from the germline V gene (reference sequence). This CDR3 spans 14 amino acids. The V and J ends lost 5 bases and 0 bases respectively, with 9 bases between them.

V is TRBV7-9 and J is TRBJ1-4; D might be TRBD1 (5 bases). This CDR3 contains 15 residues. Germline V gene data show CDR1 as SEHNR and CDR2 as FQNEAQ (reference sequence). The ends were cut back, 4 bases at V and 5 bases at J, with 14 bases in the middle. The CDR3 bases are TGTGCCAGCAGCTCCCCCTTGGGGGTGAATGAAAAACTGTTTTTT. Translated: CASSSPLGVNEKLFF. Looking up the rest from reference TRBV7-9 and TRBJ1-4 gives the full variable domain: DTGVSQNPRHKITKRGQNVTFRCDPISEHNRLYWYRQTLGQGPEFLTYFQNEAQLEKSRLLSDRFSAERPKGSFSTLEIQRTEQGDSAMYLCASSSPLGVNEKLFFGSGTQLSVL.

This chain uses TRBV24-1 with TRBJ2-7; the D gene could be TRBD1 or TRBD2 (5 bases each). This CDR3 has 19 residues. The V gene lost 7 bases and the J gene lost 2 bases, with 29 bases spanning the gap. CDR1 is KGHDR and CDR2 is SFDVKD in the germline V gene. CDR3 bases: TGTGCCACCAGCCTCCCGAGGGGCACCCCGATCCCCTCCCCCTACGAGCAGTACGTC. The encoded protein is CATSLPRGTPIPSPYEQYV.

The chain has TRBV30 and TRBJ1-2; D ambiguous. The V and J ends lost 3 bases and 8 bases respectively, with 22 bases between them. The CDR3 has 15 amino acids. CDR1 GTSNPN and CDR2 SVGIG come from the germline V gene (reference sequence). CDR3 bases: TGTGCCTGGAGCCTAAGGTTGGCAGGCCTTGAAGGCTACACCTTC. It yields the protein CAWSLRLAGLEGYTF. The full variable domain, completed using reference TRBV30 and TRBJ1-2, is SQTIHQWPATLVQPVGSPLSLECTVEGTSNPNLYWYRQAAGRGLQLLFYSVGIGQISSEVPQNLSASRPQDRQFILSSKKLLLSDSGFYLCAWSLRLAGLEGYTFGSGTRLTVV.

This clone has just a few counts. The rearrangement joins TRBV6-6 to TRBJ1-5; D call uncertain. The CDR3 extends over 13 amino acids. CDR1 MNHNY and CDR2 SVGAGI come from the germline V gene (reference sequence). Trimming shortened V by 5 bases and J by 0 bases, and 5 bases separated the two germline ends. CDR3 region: CASSAHSNQPQHF. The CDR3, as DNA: TGTGCCAGCAGTGCCCATAGCAATCAGCCCCAGCATTTT.

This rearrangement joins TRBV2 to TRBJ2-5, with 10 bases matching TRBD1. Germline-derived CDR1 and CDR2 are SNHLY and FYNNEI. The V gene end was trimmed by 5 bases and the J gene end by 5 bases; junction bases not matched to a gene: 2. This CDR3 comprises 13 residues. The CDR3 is CASSLGQGETQYF. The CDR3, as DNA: TGTGCCAGCAGTCTGGGACAGGGGGAGACCCAGTACTTC. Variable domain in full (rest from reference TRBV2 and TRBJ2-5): EPEVTQTPSHQVTQMGQEVILRCVPISNHLYFYWYRQILGQKVEFLVSFYNNEISEKSEIFDDQFSVERPDGSNFTLKIRSTKLEDSAMYFCASSLGQGETQYFGPGTRLLVL.

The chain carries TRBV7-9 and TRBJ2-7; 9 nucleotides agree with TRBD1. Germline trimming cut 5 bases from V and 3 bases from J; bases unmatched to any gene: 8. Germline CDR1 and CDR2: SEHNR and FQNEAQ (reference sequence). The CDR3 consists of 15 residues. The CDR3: CASSNPGTGIYEQYV. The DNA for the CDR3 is TGTGCCAGCAGCAACCCCGGGACAGGGATCTACGAGCAGTACGTC.

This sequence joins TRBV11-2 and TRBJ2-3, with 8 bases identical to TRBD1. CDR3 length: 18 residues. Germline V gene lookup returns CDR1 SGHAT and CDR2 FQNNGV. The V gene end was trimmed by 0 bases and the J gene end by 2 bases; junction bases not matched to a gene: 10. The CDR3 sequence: CASSLEGQGATPTDTQYF. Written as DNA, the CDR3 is TGTGCCAGCAGCTTAGAAGGGCAGGGGGCAACCCCCACAGATACGCAGTATTTT. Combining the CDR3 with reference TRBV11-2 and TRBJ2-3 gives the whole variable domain EAGVAQSPRYKIIEKRQSVAFWCNPISGHATLYWYQQILGQGPKLLIQFQNNGVVDDSQLPKDRFSAERLKGVDSTLKIQPAKLEDSAVYLCASSLEGQGATPTDTQYFGPGTRLTVL.

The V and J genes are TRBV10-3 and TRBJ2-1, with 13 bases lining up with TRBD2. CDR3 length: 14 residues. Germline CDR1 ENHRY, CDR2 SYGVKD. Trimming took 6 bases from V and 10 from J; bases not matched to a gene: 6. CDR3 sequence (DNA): TGTGCCATCAGCGGGACTAGCGGGACTGGGGAGCAGTTCTTC. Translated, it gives CAISGTSGTGEQFF.

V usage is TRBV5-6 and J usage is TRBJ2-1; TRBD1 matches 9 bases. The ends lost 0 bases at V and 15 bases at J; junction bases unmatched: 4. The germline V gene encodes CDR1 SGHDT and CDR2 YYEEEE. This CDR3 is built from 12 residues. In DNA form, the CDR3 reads TGTGCCAGCAGCTTGGGGACAGGGGAAAGGTTCTTC. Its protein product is CASSLGTGERFF.

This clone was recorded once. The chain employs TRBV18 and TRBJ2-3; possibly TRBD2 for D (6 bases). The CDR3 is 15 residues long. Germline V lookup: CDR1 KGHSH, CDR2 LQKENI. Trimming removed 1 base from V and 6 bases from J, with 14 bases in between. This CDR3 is CASSPRLQGGDTQYF. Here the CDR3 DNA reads TGTGCCAGCTCACCACGACTACAAGGAGGGGATACGCAGTATTTT.

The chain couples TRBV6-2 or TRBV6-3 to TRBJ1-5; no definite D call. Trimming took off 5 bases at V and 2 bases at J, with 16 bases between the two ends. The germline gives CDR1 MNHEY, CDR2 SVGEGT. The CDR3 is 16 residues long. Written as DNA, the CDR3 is TGTGCCAGCAGTCCCCCAGGCTACAGAGGCAATCAGCCCCAGCATTTT. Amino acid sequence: CASSPPGYRGNQPQHF.

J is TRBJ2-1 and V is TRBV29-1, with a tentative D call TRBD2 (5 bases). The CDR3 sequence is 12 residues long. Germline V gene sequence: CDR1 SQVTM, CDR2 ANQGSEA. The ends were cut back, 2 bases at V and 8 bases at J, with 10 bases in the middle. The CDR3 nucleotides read TGCAGCGTTGAACGAGGGATCGATGAGCAGTTCTTC. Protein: CSVERGIDEQFF.

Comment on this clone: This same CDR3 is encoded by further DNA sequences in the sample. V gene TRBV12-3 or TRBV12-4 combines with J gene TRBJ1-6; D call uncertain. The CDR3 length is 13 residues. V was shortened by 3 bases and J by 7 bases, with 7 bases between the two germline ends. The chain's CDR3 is CASSLAENSPLHF. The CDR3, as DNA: TGTGCCAGCAGTTTGGCAGAAAATTCACCCCTCCACTTT.

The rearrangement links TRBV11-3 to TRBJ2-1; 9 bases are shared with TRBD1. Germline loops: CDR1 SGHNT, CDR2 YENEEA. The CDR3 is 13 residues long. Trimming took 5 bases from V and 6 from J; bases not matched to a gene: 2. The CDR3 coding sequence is TGTGCCAGCAGCGGACAGGGGTCCAATGAGCAGTTCTTC. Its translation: CASSGQGSNEQFF. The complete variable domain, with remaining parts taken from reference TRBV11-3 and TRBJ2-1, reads EAGVVQSPRYKIIEKKQPVAFWCNPISGHNTLYWYLQNLGQGPELLIRYENEEAVDDSQLPKDRFSAERLKGVDSTLKIQPAELGDSAVYLCASSGQGSNEQFFGPGTRLTVL.

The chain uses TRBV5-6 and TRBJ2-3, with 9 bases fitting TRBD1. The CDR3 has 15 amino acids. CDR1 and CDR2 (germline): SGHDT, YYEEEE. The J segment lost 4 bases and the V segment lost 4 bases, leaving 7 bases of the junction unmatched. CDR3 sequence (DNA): TGTGCCAGCAGCCTAGGGAGACAGGGGGCAGATACGCAGTATTTT. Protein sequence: CASSLGRQGADTQYF.

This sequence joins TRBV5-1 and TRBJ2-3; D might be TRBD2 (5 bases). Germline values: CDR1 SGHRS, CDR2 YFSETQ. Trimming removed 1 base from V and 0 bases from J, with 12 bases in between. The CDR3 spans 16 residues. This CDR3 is CASSLRSGSSTDTQYF. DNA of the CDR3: TGCGCCAGCAGCTTGAGAAGCGGTTCTAGCACAGATACGCAGTATTTT.

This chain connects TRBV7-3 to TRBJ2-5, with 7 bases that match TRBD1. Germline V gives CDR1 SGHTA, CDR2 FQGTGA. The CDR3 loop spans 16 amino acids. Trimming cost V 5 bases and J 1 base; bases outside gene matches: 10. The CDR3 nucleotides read TGTGCCAGCAGCCTAGGGACAGCTGGCGGCCAAGAGACCCAGTACTTC. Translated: CASSLGTAGGQETQYF.